These 27 T cell receptor beta chains share one sample of origin, sequenced in a study of OX40 agonist ivuxolimab in advanced cancers. Here immunoSEQ multiplex PCR was the method, and the copy in TCRdb shows in-frame clones only, minus some. The sample yields roughly 53,000 clones, around nine tenths seen once. The sequenced sample was CD4+ or CD8+ T cells sorted from blood, obtained in a trial of the OX40 agonist ivuxolimab. The origin of the receptors is an adult with an advanced solid tumor such as melanoma, head and neck, liver or kidney cancer.

The chain combines TRBV30 with TRBJ1-5, with D unresolved. Germline V CDR1 and CDR2: GTSNPN, SVGIG (reference sequence). The V gene lost 2 bases and the J gene lost 6 bases, with 11 bases spanning the gap. The CDR3 has 13 residues. The CDR3 sequence: CAWSPTLGQPQHF. Here the CDR3 DNA reads TGTGCCTGGAGTCCAACGTTGGGTCAGCCCCAGCATTTT.

This chain links TRBV28 with TRBJ2-7; TRBD2 is a possible D gene (6 bases). CDR1 and CDR2 from the germline V gene are MDHEN and SYDVKM. The CDR3 sequence is 14 residues long. V lost 7 bases and J lost 1, with 14 bases in between. CDR3 sequence: CASTLTRKSYEQYF. The CDR3 bases are TGTGCCAGCACCTTGACTAGGAAATCCTACGAGCAGTACTTC.

V usage is TRBV2 and J usage is TRBJ2-5; maybe TRBD1 (6 bases). The CDR3 is made up of 14 amino acids. Germline CDR1 SNHLY, CDR2 FYNNEI. Between the trimmed V and J ends, which lost 7 bases and 5 bases, there was a span of 17 bases. The CDR3 coding sequence is TGTGCCAGCACGGGACCAGGGGCCGGGGAGACCCAGTACTTC. This gives the protein CASTGPGAGETQYF. Using reference TRBV2 and TRBJ2-5 for the parts outside the CDR3, the full variable domain is EPEVTQTPSHQVTQMGQEVILRCVPISNHLYFYWYRQILGQKVEFLVSFYNNEISEKSEIFDDQFSVERPDGSNFTLKIRSTKLEDSAMYFCASTGPGAGETQYFGPGTRLLVL.

The chain is built from TRBV6-1 and TRBJ2-7; maybe TRBD2 (6 bases). Deletions cut 6 bases from V and 7 bases from J, with 19 bases between. CDR3 length: 14 amino acids. From germline, CDR1 is MNHNS and CDR2 SASEGT. This CDR3 reads CASRGGRNSGEQYF. CDR3 sequence (DNA): TGTGCCAGCAGGGGTGGGAGGAACTCCGGAGAGCAGTACTTC.

This chain's CDR3 is CASSNRGRRQYF. The CDR3 nucleotides read TGTGCCAGCAGCAACAGGGGACGTCGGCAGTACTTC. The genes are TRBV28 and TRBJ2-7; 7 nucleotides match TRBD1. The junction had 8 bases not matched to a gene; V was cut back by 6 bases and J by 9 bases. CDR1 is MDHEN, CDR2 SYDVKM, per germline. The CDR3 is 12 residues long.

This clone occurred a few times. The chain is built from TRBV9 and TRBJ2-1; 11 bases line up with TRBD2. Germline V gives CDR1 SGDLS, CDR2 YYNGEE. This CDR3 has 21 residues. Trimming removed 5 bases from V and 0 bases from J; junction bases left unmatched: 19. The DNA for the CDR3 is TGTGCCAGCAGGCCGGAAAAAAAGGGACTAGCGGTAATGAGCTCCTACAATGAGCAGTTCTTC. This sequence encodes CASRPEKKGLAVMSSYNEQFF.

The CDR3 spells CASSERAWATAEETQYF. The CDR3 nucleotides read TGTGCCAGCAGTGAACGAGCTTGGGCTACTGCTGAAGAGACCCAGTACTTC. V is TRBV6-1 and J is TRBJ2-5; no firm D call. Germline V gene sequence: CDR1 MNHNS, CDR2 SASEGT. Trimming pared 2 bases from V and 3 bases from J, leaving 19 bases between. This CDR3 is built from 17 residues.

V gene TRBV19 combines with J gene TRBJ1-3; 8 bases fit TRBD1. This CDR3 has 16 residues. Germline V lookup: CDR1 LNHDA, CDR2 SQIVND (reference sequence). After removal of 3 bases from V and 1 base from J, the junction contained 5 bases not matched to a gene. Here the CDR3 reads CASSIGTGISGNTIYF. CDR3 bases: TGTGCCAGTAGTATTGGGACAGGAATTTCTGGAAACACCATATATTTT.

This chain's CDR3 is CASSQDPRGREQFF. The DNA of the CDR3 is TGTGCCAGCAGCCAAGATCCGAGGGGTAGGGAGCAGTTCTTC. This chain joins TRBV14 and TRBJ2-1; either TRBD1 or TRBD2 may supply D (5 bases each). Germline V gene data show CDR1 as SGHDN and CDR2 as FVKESK. V lost 0 bases and J lost 10, with 13 bases in between. This CDR3 is built from 14 residues.

The chain recombines TRBV6-5 with TRBJ2-5, with 7 nucleotides matching TRBD1. This CDR3 region has 14 residues. V lost 6 bases to trimming and J lost 5 bases; unmatched junction nucleotides: 9. Germline V gene sequence: CDR1 MNHEY, CDR2 SVGAGI. The CDR3, as DNA: TGTGCCAGCAGCCGGGACAGTGACTCGGAGACCCAGTACTTC. This gives the protein CASSRDSDSETQYF.

The V gene is TRBV14, the J gene TRBJ2-4; TRBD1 is a possible D gene (7 bases). The CDR3 runs to 16 residues. CDR1 is SGHDN, CDR2 FVKESK, per germline. Trimming removed 2 bases at V and 7 bases at J, with 18 bases between. The CDR3 region has the DNA TGTGCCAGCAGCCAACTTGGAGGGGGCGCGGAGAACATTCAGTACTTC. As protein: CASSQLGGGAENIQYF.

The CDR3 nucleotides are TGCGCCAGCAGCGCCAGCAGTAGGAGCACAGATACGCAGTATTTT. Its translation is CASSASSRSTDTQYF. This chain uses TRBV5-1 with TRBJ2-3; D unclear. Germline values: CDR1 SGHRS, CDR2 YFSETQ. Trimming removed 4 bases from V and 0 bases from J, with 12 bases in between. The CDR3 covers 15 residues.

The chain carries TRBV6-1 and TRBJ2-2; no firm D call. This CDR3 comprises 13 residues. Germline V CDR1 and CDR2: MNHNS, SASEGT. The V gene lost 7 bases and the J gene lost 6 bases, with 12 bases spanning the gap. The CDR3, as DNA: TGTGCCAGCACCCAAACGGGTTCCGGGGAGCTGTTTTTT. Translation gives CASTQTGSGELFF.

The CDR3 coding sequence is TGTGCCAGCGGAGAACTCCTCTCTGGAAACACCATATATTTT. Protein product: CASGELLSGNTIYF. The chain links TRBV6-1 to TRBJ1-3; D remains unclear. Germline CDR1 and CDR2: MNHNS and SASEGT. The CDR3 runs 14 residues. Trimming took off 8 bases at V and 0 bases at J, with 11 bases between the two ends.

The gene calls are TRBV2 and TRBJ2-1; TRBD1 aligns across 7 bases. Germline V gene sequence: CDR1 SNHLY, CDR2 FYNNEI. With 6 bases clipped from V and 1 base from J, the junction kept 6 bases outside the gene matches. This CDR3 is built from 15 residues. Here the CDR3 reads CASRKQGKSYNEQFF. The CDR3 nucleotides read TGTGCCAGCAGGAAACAGGGGAAGTCCTACAATGAGCAGTTCTTC.

The chain employs TRBV18 and TRBJ2-7, with D perhaps assigned TRBD1 or TRBD2 (5 bases each). Germline V CDR1 and CDR2: KGHSH, LQKENI. CDR3 length: 16 residues. V shed 5 bases and J shed 0 bases, with 17 bases lying between them. This CDR3 is CASSTGIGVGSYEQYF. The CDR3 DNA reads as TGTGCCAGCTCAACGGGGATAGGGGTAGGCTCCTACGAGCAGTACTTC.

This chain uses TRBV6-1 with TRBJ2-7; D possibly matches TRBD1 or TRBD2 (5 bases each). The CDR3 spans 14 residues. V lost 0 bases to trimming and J lost 2 bases, with 8 bases between them. Germline values: CDR1 MNHNS, CDR2 SASEGT. The CDR3 spells CASSEAPGPYEQYF. DNA for the CDR3: TGTGCCAGCAGTGAAGCGCCGGGGCCCTACGAGCAGTACTTC.

The V and J genes are TRBV4-1 and TRBJ1-1, with 7 bases aligning to TRBD1. The junction had 18 bases not matched to a gene; V was cut back by 7 bases and J by 4 bases. Germline CDR1 MGHRA, CDR2 YSYEKL. The CDR3 length is 17 residues. In DNA, the CDR3 is TGCGCCAGCAAATTCCAAAGACAGGGTAGCTTAGGCACTGAAGCTTTCTTT. Its protein product is CASKFQRQGSLGTEAFF.

This rearrangement joins TRBV6-1 to TRBJ2-3, with D maybe TRBD1 (6 bases). The V gene lost 6 bases and the J gene lost 0 bases, with 13 bases spanning the gap. This CDR3 region has 15 residues. In germline, CDR1 is MNHNS, CDR2 SASEGT. In DNA form, the CDR3 reads TGTGCCAGCAGAAAACAGGGAATTAGCACAGATACGCAGTATTTT. Protein sequence: CASRKQGISTDTQYF.

This clone has a handful of counts. The rearrangement uses TRBV28 and TRBJ1-1; 7 bases fit TRBD1. The V gene end was trimmed by 7 bases and the J gene end by 7 bases; junction bases not matched to a gene: 12. The CDR3 covers 14 residues. Germline CDR1 is MDHEN and CDR2 is SYDVKM. CDR3 region: CASTRGAGKGEAFF. Here the CDR3 DNA reads TGTGCCAGCACCAGGGGGGCAGGGAAAGGTGAAGCTTTCTTT. Full variable domain (remainder filled in from reference TRBV28 and TRBJ1-1): DVKVTQSSRYLVKRTGEKVFLECVQDMDHENMFWYRQDPGLGLRLIYFSYDVKMKEKGDIPEGYSVSREKKERFSLILESASTNQTSMYLCASTRGAGKGEAFFGQGTRLTVV.

A remark on this clone: At the DNA level, this CDR3 is encoded by other sequences in the same sample as well. V gene TRBV19 combines with J gene TRBJ2-5; possible D gene TRBD1, 6 bases. Germline CDR1 LNHDA, CDR2 SQIVND (reference sequence). This CDR3 spans 13 amino acids. V lost 7 bases and J lost 4, with 13 bases in between. The CDR3 DNA follows: TGTGCCAGTAAACAGGGCTCAGGAGAGACCCAGTACTTC. Its translation is CASKQGSGETQYF.

The chain recombines TRBV7-9 with TRBJ2-7, with D hard to call. Germline CDR1 is SEHNR and CDR2 is FQNEAQ (reference sequence). CDR3 size: 14 residues. V was clipped by 1 base and J by 1 base, with 8 bases between them. CDR3 in amino acids: CASSLEVQSYEQYF. The CDR3 bases are TGTGCCAGCAGCTTAGAAGTTCAGTCCTACGAGCAGTACTTC.

The V call is TRBV5-6, the J call TRBJ2-4, with a possible D match to TRBD2 (6 bases). V was clipped by 4 bases and J by 0 bases, with 14 bases between them. The CDR3 totals 16 residues. Germline CDR1 SGHDT, CDR2 YYEEEE. CDR3 coding DNA: TGTGCCAGCAGCGGGGGGACGAGACTAGCCAAAAACATTCAGTACTTC. Amino acids: CASSGGTRLAKNIQYF.

The chain combines TRBV15 with TRBJ2-7; TRBD1 might be the D (5 bases). Trimming shortened V by 1 base and J by 0 bases, and 10 bases separated the two germline ends. This CDR3 region has 15 residues. Germline CDR1 LNHNV, CDR2 YYDKDF (reference sequence). CDR3 nucleotides: TGTGCCACCAGCAGAGGGGGCAGGAGCTCCTACGAGCAGTACTTC. It translates to CATSRGGRSSYEQYF.

The rearrangement joins TRBV6-5 to TRBJ2-3, with TRBD1 matching over 7 bases. This CDR3 is 14 amino acids long. The J segment lost 4 bases and the V segment lost 6 bases, leaving 7 bases of the junction unmatched. Germline V lookup: CDR1 MNHEY, CDR2 SVGAGI. CDR3 in DNA: TGTGCCAGCAGCGACAGGGTAGTCGCAGATACGCAGTATTTT. This translates into CASSDRVVADTQYF.

The chain joins TRBV19 to TRBJ1-5; 7 nucleotides line up with TRBD1. The length of the CDR3 is 14 residues. Germline V CDR1 and CDR2: LNHDA, SQIVND (reference sequence). Trimming removed 3 bases from V and 6 bases from J; junction bases left unmatched: 5. The CDR3: CASSIWQGGQPQHF. Written as DNA, the CDR3 is TGTGCCAGTAGTATTTGGCAGGGGGGTCAGCCCCAGCATTTT.

The chain combines TRBV15 with TRBJ1-1; D possibly corresponds to TRBD1 (6 bases). CDR1 is LNHNV and CDR2 is YYDKDF in the germline V gene (reference sequence). V was trimmed by 4 bases and J by 9 bases, leaving 12 bases between them. This CDR3 comprises 12 residues. CDR3 in amino acids: CATSKEDSQAFF. In nucleotides, the CDR3 is TGTGCCACCAGCAAGGAGGACAGCCAAGCTTTCTTT. Looking up the rest from reference TRBV15 and TRBJ1-1 gives the full variable domain: DAMVIQNPRYQVTQFGKPVTLSCSQTLNHNVMYWYQQKSSQAPKLLFHYYDKDFNNEADTPDNFQSRRPNTSFCFLDIRSPGLGDTAMYLCATSKEDSQAFFGQGTRLTVV.